One sample yielded the 15 T cell receptor beta chains listed below, sequenced in a study of blood T cell repertoires in COVID-19. The table came from immunoSEQ multiplex PCR; TCRdb's copy has only in-frame clones and leaves some out. The table shows about 83,000 clones, with 90% occurring only once. Sequencing used peripheral blood. Every receptor here comes from a woman of 80 years or more with active or convalescent COVID-19.

V usage is TRBV28 and J usage is TRBJ1-6; weak D call: TRBD1 (5 bases). Germline V gives CDR1 MDHEN, CDR2 SYDVKM. This CDR3 comprises 12 residues. V was pared by 6 bases and J by 18 bases, with 18 bases between. Here the CDR3 DNA reads TGTGCCAGCAGCGGGCTATATCAGGGCCCCCACTTT. It yields the protein CASSGLYQGPHF.

The J gene is TRBJ1-6, the V gene TRBV15, with a tentative D call TRBD1 (6 bases). The CDR3 is 14 amino acids. The ends were cut back, 0 bases at V and 9 bases at J, with 9 bases in the middle. The germline V gene has CDR1 LNHNV and CDR2 YYDKDF (reference sequence). CDR3 loop: CATSRDLGASPLHF. In nucleotides, the CDR3 is TGTGCCACCAGCAGAGATTTGGGGGCTTCACCCCTCCACTTT.

This chain joins TRBV19 and TRBJ2-1; 7 nucleotides align to TRBD1. Per the germline V gene, CDR1 is LNHDA and CDR2 is SQIVND (reference sequence). This CDR3 is 15 amino acids long. V lost 6 bases to trimming and J lost 0 bases; unmatched junction nucleotides: 5. The CDR3 DNA follows: TGTGCCAGTAGGGTGACAGGGAGCTCCTACAATGAGCAGTTCTTC. Its translation is CASRVTGSSYNEQFF.

CDR3 nucleotides: TGTGCCAGCAGAGACAGGGTTAATCAGCCCCAGCATTTT. This codes for CASRDRVNQPQHF. V usage is TRBV28 and J usage is TRBJ1-5; 7 nucleotides align to TRBD1. Germline V CDR1 and CDR2: MDHEN, SYDVKM. The CDR3 totals 13 residues. Unmatched junction bases numbered 3, after V lost 6 bases and J lost 4 bases.

The chain carries TRBV6-5 and TRBJ2-3, with 7 bases identical to TRBD2. This CDR3 spans 15 amino acids. The junction had 6 bases not matched to a gene; V was cut back by 4 bases and J by 2 bases. Looked up from germline, CDR1 is MNHEY and CDR2 is SVGAGI. The chain's CDR3 is CASSLSGTNTDTQYF. CDR3 bases: TGTGCCAGCAGTTTAAGCGGGACCAACACAGATACGCAGTATTTT.

The chain's CDR3 is CASSFGGSGDTQYF. In DNA form, the CDR3 reads TGTGCCAGCAGTTTCGGTGGATCGGGGGATACGCAGTATTTT. The chain is built from TRBV28 and TRBJ2-3, with D maybe TRBD2 (5 bases). Trimming stripped 3 bases from V and 6 bases from J, with 13 bases between. This CDR3 comprises 14 residues. Germline loops: CDR1 MDHEN, CDR2 SYDVKM.

The chain carries TRBV13 and TRBJ2-7; possible D gene TRBD2, 7 bases. V lost 6 bases, J lost 3 bases, and 18 bases lay in between. The CDR3 runs 15 residues. CDR1 PRHDT and CDR2 FYEKMQ come from the germline V gene (reference sequence). The CDR3 here is CASSGLLGGGYEQYF. As DNA, the CDR3 is TGTGCCAGCAGTGGCCTGTTGGGAGGGGGCTACGAGCAGTACTTC.

J is TRBJ1-2 and V is TRBV7-2, with TRBD1 as a possible D gene (5 bases). Trimming removed 2 bases at V and 8 bases at J, with 24 bases between. The CDR3 is 17 residues long. Germline-derived CDR1 and CDR2 are SGHTA and FQGNSA. The CDR3: CASSLSRRPAGSEGYTF. CDR3 coding DNA: TGTGCCAGCAGCTTATCCCGGAGACCGGCAGGGTCTGAAGGCTACACCTTC. The full variable domain, its missing parts supplied by reference TRBV7-2 and TRBJ1-2, is GAGVSQSPSNKVTEKGKDVELRCDPISGHTALYWYRQSLGQGLEFLIYFQGNSAPDKSGLPSDRFSAERTGGSVSTLTIQRTQQEDSAVYLCASSLSRRPAGSEGYTFGSGTRLTVV.

V usage is TRBV12-3 or TRBV12-4 and J usage is TRBJ2-5, with D possibly being TRBD2 (5 bases). Trimming shortened V by 5 bases and J by 4 bases, and 11 bases separated the two germline ends. This CDR3 is built from 13 residues. The CDR3 loop reads CASSPTKAETQYF. Written as DNA, the CDR3 is TGTGCCAGCAGTCCGACTAAAGCAGAGACCCAGTACTTC.

The chain carries TRBV5-4 and TRBJ1-2, with TRBD1 identical over 8 bases. CDR3 length: 14 residues. V shed 5 bases and J 4 bases; nucleotides not matched to a gene: 7. In germline, CDR1 is SGHNT, CDR2 YYREEE (reference sequence). CDR3 residues: CASRGDTGGYGYTF. CDR3 in DNA: TGTGCCAGCAGGGGCGACACAGGGGGCTATGGCTACACCTTC. The full variable domain, with the rest looked up from reference TRBV5-4 and TRBJ1-2, is ETGVTQSPTHLIKTRGQQVTLRCSSQSGHNTVSWYQQALGQGPQFIFQYYREEENGRGNFPPRFSGLQFPNYSSELNVNALELDDSALYLCASRGDTGGYGYTFGSGTRLTVV.

The rearrangement links TRBV28 to TRBJ1-2; D call uncertain. The CDR3 is 13 amino acids. V lost 2 bases and J 8 bases, leaving 12 bases between the germline ends. The germline V gene has CDR1 MDHEN and CDR2 SYDVKM. CDR3 bases: TGTGCCAGCAGTTTAGAAGCCTCATACGGCTACACCTTC. Encoded protein: CASSLEASYGYTF.

The rearrangement links TRBV3-1 (or the pseudogene TRBV3-2) to TRBJ2-2, with D perhaps TRBD2 (5 bases). Germline CDR1 and CDR2: LGHDT and YNNKEL (reference sequence). The ends were cut back, 2 bases at V and 6 bases at J, with 16 bases in the middle. The CDR3 covers 16 residues. Here the CDR3 DNA reads TGTGCCAGCAGCCAATTTGGACTCACCAAACCCGGGGAGCTGTTTTTT. Translation: CASSQFGLTKPGELFF.

The rearrangement uses TRBV11-2 and TRBJ1-1; 7 nucleotides match TRBD1. Trimming removed 5 bases from V and 2 bases from J; junction bases left unmatched: 8. CDR3 length: 15 residues. The germline CDR1 and CDR2 sequences are SGHAT and FQNNGV. The CDR3 DNA follows: TGTGCCAGCAGCCTACGGACAGGCGTCAACACTGAAGCTTTCTTT. It encodes CASSLRTGVNTEAFF.

V gene TRBV9 combines with J gene TRBJ2-7, with 8 bases lining up with TRBD1. This CDR3 contains 18 residues. V was pared by 3 bases and J by 6 bases, with 20 bases of the junction left unmatched. Germline lookup yields CDR1 SGDLS and CDR2 YYNGEE. In DNA form, the CDR3 reads TGTGCCAGCAGCGCATGTGACCCCACAGGGGGTTGGGGGTGCGAGCAGTACTTC. It encodes CASSACDPTGGWGCEQYF.

CDR3 nucleotides: TGTGCCAGCAGCCACCGGGACAGGGCAGATACGCAGTATTTT. It codes for CASSHRDRADTQYF. The chain carries TRBV11-3 and TRBJ2-3; 9 bases are a match to TRBD1. This CDR3 contains 14 residues. From germline, CDR1 is SGHNT and CDR2 YENEEA. The trim removed 5 bases at V and 4 bases at J, leaving 4 bases unmatched.